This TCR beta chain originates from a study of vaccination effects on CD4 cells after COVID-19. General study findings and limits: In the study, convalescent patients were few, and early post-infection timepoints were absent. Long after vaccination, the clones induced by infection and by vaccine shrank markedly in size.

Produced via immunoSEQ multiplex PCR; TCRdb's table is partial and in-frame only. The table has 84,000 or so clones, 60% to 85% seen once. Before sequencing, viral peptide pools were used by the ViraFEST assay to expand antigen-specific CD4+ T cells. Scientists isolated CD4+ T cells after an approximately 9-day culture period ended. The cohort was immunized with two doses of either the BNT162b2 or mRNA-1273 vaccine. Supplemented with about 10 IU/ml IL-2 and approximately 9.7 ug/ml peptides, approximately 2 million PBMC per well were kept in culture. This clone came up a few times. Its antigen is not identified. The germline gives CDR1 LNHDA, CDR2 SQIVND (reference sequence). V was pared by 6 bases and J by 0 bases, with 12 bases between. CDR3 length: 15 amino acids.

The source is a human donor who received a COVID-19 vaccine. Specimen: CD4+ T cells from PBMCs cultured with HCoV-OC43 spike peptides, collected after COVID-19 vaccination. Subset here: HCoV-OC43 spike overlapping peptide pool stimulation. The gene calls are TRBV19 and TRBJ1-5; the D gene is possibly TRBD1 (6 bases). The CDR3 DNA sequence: TGTGCCAGTAGCCCAACAGGGACTAGCAATCAGCCCCAGCATTTT. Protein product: CASSPTGTSNQPQHF.